The rows below give T cell receptor beta chains drawn from one sample of a study of T cells in Graves' hyperthyroidism and ophthalmopathy. Using its own MiXCR run on the multiplex PCR reads, TCRdb lists one record per CDR3 protein. Among about 590,000 distinct CDR3 sequences listed, more than 13% were seen once. The sample comprised blood. The receptors derive from a woman between 18 and 30 years old with Graves' ophthalmopathy. Each CDR3 is given with its conserved first and last residue. Each record gives: clone size, V gene, J gene, D gene, CDR3 DNA, CDR3 protein. D genes are given only for firm matches. Only some rows state a clone size, as once, few, many or a class for expanded clones.

clone size: many
V gene: TRBV20-1
J gene: TRBJ2-3
D gene: NA
CDR3 DNA: TGCAGTGCTAGAGATCACATCCGGGATCGGGATACGCAGTATTTT
CDR3 protein: CSARDHIRDRDTQYF

clone size: few
V gene: TRBV20-1
J gene: TRBJ1-2
D gene: TRBD1
CDR3 DNA: TGCAGTGCTAGTCTTACAGGGGCTAACTATGGCTACACCTTC
CDR3 protein: CSASLTGANYGYTF

clone size: few
V gene: TRBV19
J gene: TRBJ2-7
D gene: TRBD1
CDR3 DNA: TGTGCCAGTAGTACGACAGGGTTTAACTACGAGCAGTACTTC
CDR3 protein: CASSTTGFNYEQYF

clone size: many
V gene: TRBV12-3/TRBV12-4
J gene: TRBJ2-7
D gene: TRBD2
CDR3 DNA: TGTGCCAGCAGCCTTGCGGGGGGCAACTCCTACGAGCAGTACTTC
CDR3 protein: CASSLAGGNSYEQYF

clone size: many
V gene: TRBV20-1
J gene: TRBJ2-5
D gene: NA
CDR3 DNA: TGCAGTGGGTTGCGTCAAGAGACCCAGTACTTC
CDR3 protein: CSGLRQETQYF

clone size: many
V gene: TRBV5-1
J gene: TRBJ1-1
D gene: TRBD1
CDR3 DNA: TGCGCCAGCAGCTTGGACAGGGGGAGCACTGAAGCTTTCTTT
CDR3 protein: CASSLDRGSTEAFF

clone size: many
V gene: TRBV11-2
J gene: TRBJ2-3
D gene: NA
CDR3 DNA: TGTGCCAGCAGCTTAGATCTTGCAGATACGCAGTATTTT
CDR3 protein: CASSLDLADTQYF

clone size: NA
V gene: TRBV7-9
J gene: TRBJ2-7
D gene: NA
CDR3 DNA: TGTGCCAGCAGCTTCGGGCAGAGGGCCTACGAGCAGTACTTC
CDR3 protein: CASSFGQRAYEQYF

clone size: many
V gene: TRBV28
J gene: TRBJ2-1
D gene: TRBD2
CDR3 DNA: TGTGCCAGCACCCGCCAGTCTAGCGGTCGGCACAATGAGCAGTTCTTC
CDR3 protein: CASTRQSSGRHNEQFF

clone size: many
V gene: TRBV28
J gene: TRBJ1-2
D gene: NA
CDR3 DNA: TGTGCCAGCAGTTTACACGGGCCGGAGATGCGCTACACCTTC
CDR3 protein: CASSLHGPEMRYTF

clone size: few
V gene: TRBV5-1
J gene: TRBJ2-2
D gene: TRBD1
CDR3 DNA: TGCGCCAGCAGCTTGGAAGGGGGCAAGGGCACCGGGGAGCTGTTTTTT
CDR3 protein: CASSLEGGKGTGELFF

clone size: many
V gene: TRBV9
J gene: TRBJ2-1
D gene: TRBD2
CDR3 DNA: TGTGCCAGCAGCGTAGAGGCCGGTCTAGCGGTCTACAATGAGCAGTTCTTC
CDR3 protein: CASSVEAGLAVYNEQFF

clone size: many
V gene: TRBV11-2
J gene: TRBJ2-1
D gene: TRBD2
CDR3 DNA: TGTGCCAGCAGCTTAGTGGCACTAGCGGGAGGGCCAGGGTACAATGAGCAGTTCTTC
CDR3 protein: CASSLVALAGGPGYNEQFF

clone size: many
V gene: TRBV12-5
J gene: TRBJ2-1
D gene: TRBD2
CDR3 DNA: TGTGCTAGTGGTTTGGGCGGGGGGATGGATGAGCAGTTCTTC
CDR3 protein: CASGLGGGMDEQFF

clone size: many
V gene: TRBV7-9
J gene: TRBJ1-2
D gene: NA
CDR3 DNA: TGTGCCAGCTCACGGGACATCTATGGCTACACCTTC
CDR3 protein: CASSRDIYGYTF

clone size: many
V gene: TRBV3-1
J gene: TRBJ2-7
D gene: NA
CDR3 DNA: TGTGCCAGCAGCCAGGACACCTCGGCCTACGAGCAGTACTTC
CDR3 protein: CASSQDTSAYEQYF

clone size: many
V gene: TRBV12-5
J gene: TRBJ1-1
D gene: NA
CDR3 DNA: TGTGCTAGTGGAGATTTAACAGGGCAAGCTTTCTTT
CDR3 protein: CASGDLTGQAFF

clone size: many
V gene: TRBV29-1
J gene: TRBJ2-7
D gene: NA
CDR3 DNA: TGCAGCGCCGTGAGTAGGGGACCATCCTACGAGCAGTACTTC
CDR3 protein: CSAVSRGPSYEQYF

clone size: NA
V gene: TRBV7-2
J gene: TRBJ2-1
D gene: TRBD2
CDR3 DNA: TGTGCCAGCAGCTTAGGGCCTAGCGGGCAATTAGACCATGAGCAGTTCTTC
CDR3 protein: CASSLGPSGQLDHEQFF

clone size: many
V gene: TRBV28
J gene: TRBJ2-7
D gene: NA
CDR3 DNA: TGTGCCAGCAGCTCAATCGTCTACGAGCAGTACTTC
CDR3 protein: CASSSIVYEQYF

clone size: few
V gene: TRBV30
J gene: TRBJ1-1
D gene: TRBD1
CDR3 DNA: TGTGCCTGGCGACAGGGGCCGCAGCCTGAAGCTTTCTTT
CDR3 protein: CAWRQGPQPEAFF

clone size: NA
V gene: TRBV24-1
J gene: TRBJ2-1
D gene: NA
CDR3 DNA: TGTGCCACCAGTGATTTGCTTGTGAGAGAGAATGAGCAGTTCTTC
CDR3 protein: CATSDLLVRENEQFF

clone size: many
V gene: TRBV11-2
J gene: TRBJ2-7
D gene: NA
CDR3 DNA: TGTGCCAGCAGCCCCACGGGGGTCCGATCCTACGAGCAGTACTTC
CDR3 protein: CASSPTGVRSYEQYF

clone size: many
V gene: TRBV29-1
J gene: TRBJ2-7
D gene: TRBD1
CDR3 DNA: TGCAGCGCAGGCCGGGACAGTCCCTACGAGCAGTACTTC
CDR3 protein: CSAGRDSPYEQYF

clone size: NA
V gene: TRBV24-1
J gene: TRBJ1-5
D gene: NA
CDR3 DNA: TGTGCCACCAGTGCTCACCAGTACAATCAGCCCCAGCATTTT
CDR3 protein: CATSAHQYNQPQHF

clone size: NA
V gene: TRBV27
J gene: TRBJ1-5
D gene: TRBD1
CDR3 DNA: TGTGCCAGTGCTCAGGGGGCCGCGTATCAGCCCCAGCATTTT
CDR3 protein: CASAQGAAYQPQHF

clone size: many
V gene: TRBV14
J gene: TRBJ2-3
D gene: TRBD2
CDR3 DNA: TGTGCCAGCAGGAAGCGGGAGGGCACAGATACGCAGTATTTT
CDR3 protein: CASRKREGTDTQYF

clone size: many
V gene: TRBV7-9
J gene: TRBJ2-7
D gene: NA
CDR3 DNA: TGTGCCAGCAGCCCTATGGGGCGGAACGAGCAGTACTTC
CDR3 protein: CASSPMGRNEQYF

clone size: many
V gene: TRBV19
J gene: TRBJ2-7
D gene: TRBD1
CDR3 DNA: TGTGCCAGTAGTACCGGACAGGGCGGCTACGAGCAGTACTTC
CDR3 protein: CASSTGQGGYEQYF

clone size: many
V gene: TRBV28
J gene: TRBJ2-5
D gene: NA
CDR3 DNA: TGTGCCAGCAGTTTAATGGAAGAGACCCAGTACTTC
CDR3 protein: CASSLMEETQYF

clone size: NA
V gene: TRBV7-9
J gene: TRBJ2-5
D gene: NA
CDR3 DNA: TGTGCCAGCAGCTTATCCGAGGTCCAAGAGACCCAGTACTTC
CDR3 protein: CASSLSEVQETQYF

clone size: many
V gene: TRBV12-3/TRBV12-4
J gene: TRBJ2-1
D gene: TRBD1
CDR3 DNA: TGTGCCAGCAGTCTCCGTTTAATTCGGGACAGGGTCGACAATGAGCAGTTCTTC
CDR3 protein: CASSLRLIRDRVDNEQFF

clone size: few
V gene: TRBV15
J gene: TRBJ1-4
D gene: NA
CDR3 DNA: TGTGCCACCAGCAGAGATCCGGGTCTCCCAGGAAAACTGTTTTTT
CDR3 protein: CATSRDPGLPGKLFF

clone size: many
V gene: TRBV5-6
J gene: TRBJ2-7
D gene: NA
CDR3 DNA: TGTGCCAGCAGCTTGGGCCGGTTAACGGACGAGCAGTACTTC
CDR3 protein: CASSLGRLTDEQYF

clone size: NA
V gene: TRBV6-4
J gene: TRBJ2-1
D gene: TRBD2
CDR3 DNA: TGTGCCAGCCGCACCTACAGCGGGAGGACGAATGAGCAGTTCTTC
CDR3 protein: CASRTYSGRTNEQFF

clone size: many
V gene: TRBV28
J gene: TRBJ1-6
D gene: NA
CDR3 DNA: TGTGCCAGCAGTGACAGTGGTGGGATAATTTCACCCCTCCACTTT
CDR3 protein: CASSDSGGIISPLHF

clone size: many
V gene: TRBV28
J gene: TRBJ1-1
D gene: NA
CDR3 DNA: TGTGCCAGCAGACTTGGTGGCCGTAGGACTGAAGCTTTCTTT
CDR3 protein: CASRLGGRRTEAFF

clone size: many
V gene: TRBV6-1
J gene: TRBJ2-1
D gene: TRBD2
CDR3 DNA: TGTGCCAGCAGGATAGCGACTAGCGGGAGCTCCTACAATGAGCAGTTCTTC
CDR3 protein: CASRIATSGSSYNEQFF

clone size: many
V gene: TRBV18
J gene: TRBJ1-2
D gene: NA
CDR3 DNA: TGTGCCAGCTCACCCGAGAATGGAGGGGGCTATGGCTACACCTTC
CDR3 protein: CASSPENGGGYGYTF

clone size: many
V gene: TRBV7-9
J gene: TRBJ1-2
D gene: NA
CDR3 DNA: TGTGCCAGCAGCTTAGGGTCCTCTAACTATGGCTACACCTTC
CDR3 protein: CASSLGSSNYGYTF